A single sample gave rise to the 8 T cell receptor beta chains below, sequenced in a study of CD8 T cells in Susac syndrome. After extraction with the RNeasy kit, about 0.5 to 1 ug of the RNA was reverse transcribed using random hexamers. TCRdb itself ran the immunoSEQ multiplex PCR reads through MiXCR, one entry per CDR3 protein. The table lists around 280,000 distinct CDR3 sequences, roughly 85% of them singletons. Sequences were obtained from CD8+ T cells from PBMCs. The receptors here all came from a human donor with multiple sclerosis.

The CDR3 nucleotides read TGTGCCTGTGGACTAGCGGGGGACTACGAGCAGTACTTC. Amino acid sequence: CACGLAGDYEQYF. V usage is TRBV28 and J usage is TRBJ2-7; 13 bases are a match to TRBD2. V gave up 11 bases and J gave up 3 bases; unmatched junction bases: 4. Germline V gene lookup returns CDR1 MDHEN and CDR2 SYDVKM. The CDR3 is 13 residues long.

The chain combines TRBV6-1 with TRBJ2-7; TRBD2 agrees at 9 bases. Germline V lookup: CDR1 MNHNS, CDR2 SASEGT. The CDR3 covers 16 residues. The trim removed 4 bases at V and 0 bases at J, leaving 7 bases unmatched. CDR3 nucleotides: TGTGCCAGCAGTGTCATCGGGACTAGCCTCTCCTACGAGCAGTACTTC. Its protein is CASSVIGTSLSYEQYF.

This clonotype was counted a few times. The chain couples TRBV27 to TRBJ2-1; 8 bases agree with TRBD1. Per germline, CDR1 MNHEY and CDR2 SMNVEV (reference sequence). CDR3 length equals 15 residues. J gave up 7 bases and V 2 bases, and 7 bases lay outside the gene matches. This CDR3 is CASSLTRTGRNEQFF. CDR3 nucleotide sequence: TGTGCCAGCAGTTTAACCAGGACAGGGAGGAATGAGCAGTTCTTC.

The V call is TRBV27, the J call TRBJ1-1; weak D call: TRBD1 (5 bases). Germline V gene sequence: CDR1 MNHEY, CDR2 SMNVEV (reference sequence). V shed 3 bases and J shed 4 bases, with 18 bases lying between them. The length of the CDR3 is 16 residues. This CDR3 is CASSFPPGAGRTEAFF. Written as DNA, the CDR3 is TGTGCCAGCAGTTTCCCCCCCGGGGCAGGCCGCACTGAAGCTTTCTTT.

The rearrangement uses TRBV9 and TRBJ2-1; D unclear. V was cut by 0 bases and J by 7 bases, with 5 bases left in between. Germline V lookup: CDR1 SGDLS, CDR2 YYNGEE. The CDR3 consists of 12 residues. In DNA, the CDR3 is TGTGCCAGCAGCGTAGACAAGAATGAGCAGTTCTTC. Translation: CASSVDKNEQFF.

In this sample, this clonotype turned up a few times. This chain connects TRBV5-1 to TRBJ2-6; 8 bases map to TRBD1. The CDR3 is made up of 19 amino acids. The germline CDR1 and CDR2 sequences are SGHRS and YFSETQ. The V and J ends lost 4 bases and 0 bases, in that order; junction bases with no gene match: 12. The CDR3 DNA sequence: TGCGCCAGCAGCCCCCCCGCCGGGACAGGCTTCTCTGGGGCCAACGTCCTGACTTTC. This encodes CASSPPAGTGFSGANVLTF.

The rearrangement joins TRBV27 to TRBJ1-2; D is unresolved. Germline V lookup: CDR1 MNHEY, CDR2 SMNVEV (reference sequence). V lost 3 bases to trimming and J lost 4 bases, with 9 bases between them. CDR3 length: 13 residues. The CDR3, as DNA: TGTGCCAGCAGTTTGAGACACTCCTATGGCTACACCTTC. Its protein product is CASSLRHSYGYTF.

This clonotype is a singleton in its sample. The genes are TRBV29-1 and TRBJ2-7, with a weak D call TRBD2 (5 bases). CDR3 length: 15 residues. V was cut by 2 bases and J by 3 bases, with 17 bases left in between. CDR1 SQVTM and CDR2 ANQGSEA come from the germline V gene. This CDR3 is CSVEFRRDYSYEQYF. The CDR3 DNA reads TGCAGCGTTGAATTTCGACGGGATTACAGCTACGAGCAGTACTTC.